This record covers a single TCR beta chain. Amplification used 60 V beta primers and 13 J beta primers. Sequencing used immunoSEQ multiplex PCR; TCRdb keeps in-frame clones, though not all of them. The sample carries tens of thousands of clones, roughly four fifths recorded once. Germline V lookup: CDR1 LNHDA, CDR2 SQIVND (reference sequence). The CDR3 is 13 residues long. Trimming took off 5 bases at V and 3 bases at J, with 8 bases between the two ends. This entry is derived from a study of glioma-infiltrating T cells after dendritic cell vaccination. The starting material was blood, obtained before dendritic cell vaccination. This TCR was sampled from a human donor with glioblastoma. The gene calls are TRBV19 and TRBJ1-5, with D uncertain. In DNA form, the CDR3 reads TGTGCCAGTAGTCCGAGACTCAATCAGCCCCAGCATTTT. Translation gives CASSPRLNQPQHF.